These 26 T cell receptor beta chains originate from one sample sequenced in a study of OX40 agonist ivuxolimab in advanced cancers. Sequencing used immunoSEQ multiplex PCR; TCRdb keeps in-frame clones, though not all of them. Of roughly 25,000 clones detected, 60% to 85% appear once; the ten largest clones hold just over 2%. The starting material was CD4+ or CD8+ T cells sorted from blood, obtained in a trial of the OX40 agonist ivuxolimab. The source of these receptors is an adult with an advanced solid tumor such as melanoma, head and neck, liver or kidney cancer.

The chain links TRBV7-3 to TRBJ2-1, with no clear D. CDR3 length: 14 residues. Germline V gene lookup returns CDR1 SGHTA and CDR2 FQGTGA. The germline V and J ends were trimmed by 0 bases and 2 bases, with 5 bases remaining between them. CDR3 nucleotide sequence: TGTGCCAGCAGCTTAACGGGGACCTACAATGAGCAGTTCTTC. Translation gives CASSLTGTYNEQFF.

This clone has just one count. The CDR3 coding sequence is TGTGCCAGCAGCTTAGCCCAGGGAGAGCCCCAGCATTTT. It codes for CASSLAQGEPQHF. The rearrangement joins TRBV7-9 to TRBJ1-5, with D perhaps TRBD1 (5 bases). Trimming shortened V by 0 bases and J by 8 bases, and 8 bases separated the two germline ends. The CDR3 is 13 amino acids. Germline V gives CDR1 SEHNR, CDR2 FQNEAQ (reference sequence).

Concerning this clone itself: Its ends do not fully match the called genes, so a read error is possible. CDR3 in DNA: TGTGCTAGCAGCTTTCGGGGAGCCCAAGAGACCCAGTACTTC. It codes for CASSFRGAQETQYF. This rearrangement joins TRBV7-7 to TRBJ2-5, with D possibly being TRBD2 (5 bases). Germline CDR1 reads SSHAT; CDR2 reads FNYEAQ (reference sequence). The CDR3 loop spans 14 amino acids.

The chain carries TRBV5-5 and TRBJ1-1, with D possibly TRBD1 on 5 matching bases. The CDR3 has 15 residues. The germline V gene has CDR1 SGHKS and CDR2 YYEKEE (reference sequence). V was pared by 0 bases and J by 5 bases, with 14 bases between. In DNA, the CDR3 is TGTGCCAGCAGCTTGGGTGGTCACAGGAAAACTGAAGCTTTCTTT. It encodes CASSLGGHRKTEAFF. The full variable domain, rest sourced from reference TRBV5-5 and TRBJ1-1, is DAGVTQSPTHLIKTRGQQVTLRCSPISGHKSVSWYQQVLGQGPQFIFQYYEKEERGRGNFPDRFSARQFPNYSSELNVNALLLGDSALYLCASSLGGHRKTEAFFGQGTRLTVV.

The chain couples TRBV6-1 to TRBJ2-5; TRBD1 aligns across 12 bases. The trim removed 7 bases at V and 4 bases at J, leaving 7 bases unmatched. The CDR3 covers 15 residues. Germline V gene sequence: CDR1 MNHNS, CDR2 SASEGT. CDR3 loop: CASNTRDRGRETQYF. As DNA, the CDR3 is TGTGCCAGCAACACCCGGGACAGGGGGCGAGAGACCCAGTACTTC.

This chain connects TRBV4-1 to TRBJ2-1; D remains unclear. The CDR3 loop spans 20 amino acids. Deletions cut 1 base from V and 0 bases from J, with 22 bases between. Germline CDR1 MGHRA, CDR2 YSYEKL. CDR3 loop: CASSQGDFQSLISSYNEQFF. In nucleotides, the CDR3 is TGCGCCAGCAGCCAAGGCGACTTCCAGTCTTTAATAAGCTCCTACAATGAGCAGTTCTTC.

This rearrangement joins TRBV15 to TRBJ2-3; TRBD2 aligns across 12 bases. J gave up 3 bases and V 11 bases, and 6 bases lay outside the gene matches. Germline V lookup: CDR1 LNHNV, CDR2 YYDKDF (reference sequence). The CDR3 covers 14 residues. CDR3 DNA: TGTGCCTCGCGACTAGCGGGAGCTACAGATACGCAGTATTTT. Amino acid sequence: CASRLAGATDTQYF.

About this clone: The limits of the CDR3 on the DNA are not certain, so only TCRdb's listed CDR3 is given. V and J are TRBV6-5 and TRBJ1-1. Germline V CDR1 and CDR2: MNHEY, SVGAGI. 15 amino acids form the CDR3, both terminal residues included. CDR3 sequence: CASSSSGLTLTEAFF.

The rearrangement joins TRBV11-3 to TRBJ2-3, with D tentatively TRBD1 or TRBD2 (5 bases each). This CDR3 spans 13 amino acids. V was pared by 5 bases and J by 6 bases, with 12 bases between. The germline V gene has CDR1 SGHNT and CDR2 YENEEA. CDR3 loop: CASSPKGTDTQYF. CDR3 bases: TGTGCCAGCAGCCCCAAGGGGACGGATACGCAGTATTTT.

This clone was seen only once. V gene TRBV5-8 combines with J gene TRBJ2-1, with TRBD2 as a possible D gene (6 bases). The CDR3 covers 16 residues. Germline V gene lookup returns CDR1 SGHTS and CDR2 YDEGEE. Trimming shortened V by 4 bases and J by 6 bases, and 20 bases separated the two germline ends. Here the CDR3 reads CASSLNPLLAANEQFF. The CDR3 nucleotides are TGTGCCAGCAGCCTTAACCCACTACTAGCAGCCAATGAGCAGTTCTTC.

The gene calls are TRBV29-1 and TRBJ2-3; unclear D gene. The CDR3 spans 12 residues. The ends were cut back, 5 bases at V and 4 bases at J, with 10 bases in the middle. CDR1 is SQVTM and CDR2 is ANQGSEA in the germline V gene. CDR3 sequence (DNA): TGCAGCGTTAAGACTCGGGCAGATACGCAGTATTTT. It translates to CSVKTRADTQYF.

This clone was seen a single time. The V call is TRBV15, the J call TRBJ2-7; 8 bases map to TRBD2. Unmatched junction bases numbered 10, after V lost 6 bases and J lost 6 bases. Germline-derived CDR1 and CDR2 are LNHNV and YYDKDF (reference sequence). The CDR3 sequence is 14 residues long. The CDR3 DNA reads as TGTGCCACCAGGGCGGAGGGCGGGAGGACCGAGCAGTACTTC. This sequence encodes CATRAEGGRTEQYF.

This chain links TRBV5-1 with TRBJ1-6; 7 bases are a match to TRBD1. The ends lost 4 bases at V and 7 bases at J; junction bases unmatched: 5. CDR3 size: 14 residues. Germline CDR1 SGHRS, CDR2 YFSETQ. The CDR3 region is CASSQGGENSPLHF. The CDR3 DNA sequence: TGCGCCAGCAGCCAAGGGGGCGAAAATTCACCCCTCCACTTT.

This clone was seen just once. The chain uses TRBV4-2 and TRBJ1-4, with D perhaps TRBD1 (6 bases). V lost 0 bases, J lost 7 bases, and 15 bases lay in between. Germline V gene lookup returns CDR1 LGHNA and CDR2 YNFKEQ. This CDR3 is built from 16 residues. The CDR3 coding sequence is TGTGCCAGCAGCCAAGATTATCGGCAGGGGTCTGAAAAACTGTTTTTT. Its protein is CASSQDYRQGSEKLFF.

This chain joins TRBV4-2 and TRBJ2-7; 11 positions match TRBD2. This CDR3 has 15 amino acids. V was clipped by 2 bases and J by 5 bases; unmatched bases: 5. The germline gives CDR1 LGHNA, CDR2 YNFKEQ. The CDR3 DNA is TGTGCCAGCAGCCAACAACTAGCGGGAGTTAACGAGCAGTACTTC. Amino acid sequence: CASSQQLAGVNEQYF.

The rearrangement joins TRBV7-9 to TRBJ2-2, with no clear D. Germline V gene lookup returns CDR1 SEHNR and CDR2 FQNEAQ (reference sequence). Trimming stripped 1 base from V and 6 bases from J, with 12 bases between. The CDR3 runs to 15 residues. CDR3 residues: CASSLGDRLAGELFF. The CDR3 nucleotides read TGTGCCAGCAGCTTAGGGGATCGGCTCGCCGGGGAGCTGTTTTTT.

The chain has TRBV28 and TRBJ1-2, with 7 positions matching TRBD1. CDR1 and CDR2 (germline): MDHEN, SYDVKM. This CDR3 comprises 15 residues. V lost 5 bases and J lost 4; bases outside the gene matches: 10. In DNA, the CDR3 is TGTGCCAGCAGTCCCACAGGGGAGATCTTCTATGGCTACACCTTC. Translating it yields CASSPTGEIFYGYTF.

The rearrangement joins TRBV6-1 to TRBJ1-1, with D possibly being TRBD1 (5 bases). V was shortened by 4 bases and J by 6 bases, with 12 bases between the two germline ends. Per germline, CDR1 MNHNS and CDR2 SASEGT. The CDR3 has 13 residues. In DNA form, the CDR3 reads TGTGCCAGCAGTGTTGTTCAGGGTCCTGAAGCTTTCTTT. Its protein product is CASSVVQGPEAFF.

This chain uses TRBV30 with TRBJ2-7; the D gene is possibly TRBD2 (6 bases). V shed 0 bases and J shed 2 bases, with 17 bases lying between them. This CDR3 comprises 16 residues. CDR1 GTSNPN and CDR2 SVGIG come from the germline V gene (reference sequence). In DNA form, the CDR3 reads TGTGCCTGGAGTGTTTCAGTTTGGGGGGAAGCCTACGAGCAGTACTTC. Translation gives CAWSVSVWGEAYEQYF.

The chain is built from TRBV11-2 and TRBJ1-2, with D perhaps matching TRBD1 (5 bases). The germline V and J ends were trimmed by 0 bases and 8 bases, with 7 bases remaining between them. The CDR3 covers 12 residues. The germline V gene encodes CDR1 SGHAT and CDR2 FQNNGV. The CDR3 loop reads CASSLDRGGYTF. CDR3 DNA sequence: TGTGCCAGCAGCTTAGATCGGGGCGGCTACACCTTC.

The chain joins TRBV6-6 to TRBJ1-2, with D tentatively TRBD1 (6 bases). CDR1 is MNHNY, CDR2 SVGAGI, per germline (reference sequence). The V end was cut by 5 bases, the J end by 8 bases, with 21 bases between. This CDR3 is built from 15 residues. As DNA, the CDR3 is TGTGCCAGCAGTAGAGACAGGTTCCCGATTAACGGCTACACCTTC. Its translation: CASSRDRFPINGYTF.

The chain employs TRBV6-6 and TRBJ1-1; D perhaps matches TRBD1 (6 bases). The length of the CDR3 is 13 residues. Trimming took off 8 bases at V and 5 bases at J, with 15 bases between the two ends. Germline values: CDR1 MNHNY, CDR2 SVGAGI (reference sequence). Written as DNA, the CDR3 is TGTGCCAGCGTGACGGGGGGGCAGACTGAAGCTTTCTTT. It specifies CASVTGGQTEAFF.

This sequence joins TRBV7-8 and TRBJ2-1; TRBD1 matches at 9 bases. V lost 5 bases to trimming and J lost 3 bases; unmatched junction nucleotides: 5. Germline values: CDR1 SGHVS, CDR2 FQNEAQ. The CDR3 contains 15 residues. The CDR3 DNA reads TGTGCCAGCAGCCCCGGGACAGGGAACTACAATGAGCAGTTCTTC. Translation: CASSPGTGNYNEQFF.

The rearrangement uses TRBV2 and TRBJ2-2; the match to TRBD1 covers 7 bases. The CDR3 covers 14 residues. Germline V gene sequence: CDR1 SNHLY, CDR2 FYNNEI. With 6 bases clipped from V and 4 bases from J, the junction kept 5 bases outside the gene matches. The CDR3 loop is CASRTTGTTGELFF. CDR3 sequence (DNA): TGTGCCAGCAGGACGACAGGGACCACCGGGGAGCTGTTTTTT.

This clone was seen once. V gene TRBV4-1 combines with J gene TRBJ2-6; D not resolved. Per germline, CDR1 MGHRA and CDR2 YSYEKL. The CDR3 spans 16 residues. V lost 6 bases and J lost 0, with 12 bases in between. The CDR3 sequence: CASSRRVNSGANVLTF. In DNA form, the CDR3 reads TGCGCCAGCAGTCGACGGGTTAACTCTGGGGCCAACGTCCTGACTTTC.

The chain links TRBV18 to TRBJ1-6; 7 bases match TRBD1. This CDR3 is built from 13 residues. Germline CDR1 reads KGHSH; CDR2 reads LQKENI. J was trimmed by 10 bases and V by 6 bases; bases with no gene match: 6. The DNA of the CDR3 is TGTGCCAGCTCCCCCCAGGGGGACTCACCCCTCCACTTT. Its translation is CASSPQGDSPLHF.